These 7 T cell receptor beta chains share one sample of origin, sequenced in a study of T cell responses to AZD1222 COVID-19 vaccine. Assay used: immunoSEQ multiplex PCR; TCRdb lists only in-frame clones, some missing. The sample lists some 130,000 clones; roughly 90% were seen once. This specimen was peripheral blood, taken 28 days after the second AZD1222 dose. These receptors originate from an adult who received the AZD1222 COVID-19 vaccine.

V is TRBV6-1 and J is TRBJ1-5, with unresolved D. Germline V lookup: CDR1 MNHNS, CDR2 SASEGT. Deletions cut 1 base from V and 2 bases from J, with 6 bases between. CDR3 length: 14 amino acids. CDR3 DNA sequence: TGTGCCAGCAGTGAAGGTCTCGGCAATCAGCCCCAGCATTTT. Protein sequence: CASSEGLGNQPQHF.

The rearrangement joins TRBV30 to TRBJ2-3; D gene ambiguous. Germline values: CDR1 GTSNPN, CDR2 SVGIG (reference sequence). This CDR3 is 13 amino acids long. V was clipped by 2 bases and J by 2 bases, with 8 bases between them. This chain's CDR3 is CAWSLRITDTQYF. The DNA for the CDR3 is TGTGCCTGGAGTCTCAGGATCACAGATACGCAGTATTTT.

The V and J genes are TRBV18 and TRBJ2-7; tentative D call: TRBD1 (6 bases). The CDR3 runs to 13 residues. Between the trimmed V and J ends, which lost 2 bases and 2 bases, there was a span of 7 bases. The germline V gene has CDR1 KGHSH and CDR2 LQKENI. As DNA, the CDR3 is TGTGCCAGCTCACCAAACAGGGCCTACGAGCAGTACTTC. Protein product: CASSPNRAYEQYF.

This chain joins TRBV2 and TRBJ2-5; D not resolved. Trimming shortened V by 5 bases and J by 4 bases, and 2 bases separated the two germline ends. Germline V gives CDR1 SNHLY, CDR2 FYNNEI. The length of the CDR3 is 10 residues. The CDR3 sequence: CASSLETQYF. Here the CDR3 DNA reads TGTGCCAGCAGTCTAGAGACCCAGTACTTC.

The CDR3 here is CASSFGSTSYNEQFF. In DNA, the CDR3 is TGTGCCAGCAGTTTTGGTAGCACCTCCTACAATGAGCAGTTCTTC. The V gene is TRBV28, the J gene TRBJ2-1; D gene unclear. Germline V gives CDR1 MDHEN, CDR2 SYDVKM. The CDR3 consists of 15 residues. V lost 3 bases, J lost 0 bases, and 9 bases lay in between.

V and J are TRBV11-1 and TRBJ2-7, with D maybe TRBD1 (5 bases). This CDR3 region has 14 residues. V lost 4 bases, J lost 5 bases, and 15 bases lay in between. Germline loops: CDR1 SGHAT, CDR2 FQDESV (reference sequence). CDR3 amino acids: CASSSIRGRNEQYF. Here the CDR3 DNA reads TGTGCCAGCAGCTCTATAAGGGGTAGGAACGAGCAGTACTTC.

V usage is TRBV2 and J usage is TRBJ2-3; TRBD2 agrees at 8 bases. This CDR3 spans 19 amino acids. With 2 bases clipped from V and 4 bases from J, the junction kept 17 bases outside the gene matches. From germline, CDR1 is SNHLY and CDR2 FYNNEI. CDR3 amino acids: CASSEFISKAGVMADTQYF. CDR3 nucleotides: TGTGCCAGCAGTGAATTTATCTCAAAAGCGGGAGTAATGGCAGATACGCAGTATTTT. Full variable domain (outside the CDR3, taken from reference TRBV2 and TRBJ2-3): EPEVTQTPSHQVTQMGQEVILRCVPISNHLYFYWYRQILGQKVEFLVSFYNNEISEKSEIFDDQFSVERPDGSNFTLKIRSTKLEDSAMYFCASSEFISKAGVMADTQYFGPGTRLTVL.